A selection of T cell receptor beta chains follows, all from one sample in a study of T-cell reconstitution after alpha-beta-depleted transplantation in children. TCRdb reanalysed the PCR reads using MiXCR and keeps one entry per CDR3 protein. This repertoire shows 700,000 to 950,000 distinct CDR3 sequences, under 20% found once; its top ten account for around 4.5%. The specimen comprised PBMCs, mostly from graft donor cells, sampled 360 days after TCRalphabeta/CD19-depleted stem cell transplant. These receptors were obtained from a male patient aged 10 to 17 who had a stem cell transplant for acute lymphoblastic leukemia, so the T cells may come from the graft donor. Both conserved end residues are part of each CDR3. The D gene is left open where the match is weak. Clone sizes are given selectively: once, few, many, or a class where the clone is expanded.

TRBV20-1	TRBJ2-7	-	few	CSARVKGLYEQYF	TGCAGTGCTAGAGTAAAGGGGCTCTACGAGCAGTACTTC
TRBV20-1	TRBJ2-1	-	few	CSAQTRSSYNEQFF	TGCAGTGCACAGACCAGGAGCTCCTACAATGAGCAGTTCTTC
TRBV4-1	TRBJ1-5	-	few	CASSQDKSNQPQHF	TGCGCCAGCAGCCAAGATAAGAGCAACCAGCCCCAGCATTTT
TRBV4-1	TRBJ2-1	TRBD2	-	CASRYSGTMTYNEQFF	TGCGCCAGCAGGTATAGCGGGACTATGACCTACAATGAGCAGTTCTTC
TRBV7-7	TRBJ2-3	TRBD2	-	CASSLPAGGDTQYF	TGTGCCAGCAGCTTACCAGCGGGAGGAGATACGCAGTATTTT
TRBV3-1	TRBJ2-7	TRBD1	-	CASSQGQGALEQYF	TGTGCCAGCAGCCAAGGGCAGGGGGCGCTTGAGCAGTACTTC
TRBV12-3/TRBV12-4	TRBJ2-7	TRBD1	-	CASSRDRPPSYEQYF	TGTGCCAGCAGCAGGGACAGGCCCCCGTCCTACGAGCAGTACTTC
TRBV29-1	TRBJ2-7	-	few	CSVPSASSYEQYF	TGCAGCGTTCCGAGCGCGAGCTCCTACGAGCAGTACTTC
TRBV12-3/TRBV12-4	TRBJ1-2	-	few	CASSPSLKHYGYTF	TGTGCCAGCAGCCCCTCCCTAAAACACTATGGCTACACCTTC
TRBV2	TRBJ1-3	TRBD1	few	CASRGDSPGNTIYF	TGTGCCAGCAGGGGGGACAGTCCTGGAAACACCATATATTTT
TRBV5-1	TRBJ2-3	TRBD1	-	CASSLTPGQGADTQYF	TGCGCCAGCAGCCTCACCCCGGGACAGGGGGCAGATACGCAGTATTTT
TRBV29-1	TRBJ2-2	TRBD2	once	CSVEGGVSGATGELFF	TGCAGCGTCGAGGGAGGGGTGAGCGGGGCCACCGGGGAGCTGTTTTTT
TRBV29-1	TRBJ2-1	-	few	CSVDEEHSNEQFF	TGCAGCGTTGATGAAGAACATAGCAATGAGCAGTTCTTC
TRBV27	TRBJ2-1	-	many	CASSPEPADHNEQFF	TGTGCCAGCAGTCCCGAGCCCGCTGACCACAATGAGCAGTTCTTC
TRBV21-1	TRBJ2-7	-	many	CASSPRRQGNSYEQYF	TGTGCCAGCAGCCCCCGACGACAGGGGAACTCCTACGAGCAGTACTTC
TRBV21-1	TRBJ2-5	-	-	CASSSSRTGLQETQYF	TGTGCCAGCAGCTCGTCCCGGACAGGGCTCCAAGAGACCCAGTACTTC
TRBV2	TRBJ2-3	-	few	CASRVMGSTDTQYF	TGTGCCAGCAGAGTAATGGGGAGCACAGATACGCAGTATTTT
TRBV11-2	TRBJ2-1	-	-	CASSSAEQGMNEQFF	TGTGCCAGCAGCTCCGCGGAACAGGGTATGAATGAGCAGTTCTTC
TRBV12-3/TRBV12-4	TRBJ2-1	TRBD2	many	CASSLSGSGYNEQFF	TGTGCCAGCAGTTTGAGCGGGAGTGGGTACAATGAGCAGTTCTTC
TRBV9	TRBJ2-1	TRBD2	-	CASSVEGLAGYEQFF	TGTGCCAGCAGCGTAGAAGGACTAGCGGGATATGAGCAGTTCTTC
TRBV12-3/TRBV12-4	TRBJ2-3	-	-	CASSGTFRSTDTQYF	TGTGCCAGCAGCGGCACGTTCCGGAGCACAGATACGCAGTATTTT
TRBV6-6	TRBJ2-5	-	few	CASSYSLGTQYF	TGTGCCAGCAGTTACTCGTTAGGGACCCAGTACTTC
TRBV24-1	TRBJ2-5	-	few	CATSEGSVTGETQYF	TGTGCCACCAGTGAAGGTAGCGTAACGGGTGAGACCCAGTACTTC
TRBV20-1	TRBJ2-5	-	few	CSARDSAGPQETQYF	TGCAGTGCTAGAGACTCGGCGGGACCCCAAGAGACCCAGTACTTC
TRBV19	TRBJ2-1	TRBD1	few	CASSFGQGLIEQFF	TGTGCCAGTAGTTTCGGACAGGGGTTGATCGAGCAGTTCTTC
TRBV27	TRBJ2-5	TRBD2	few	CASSPLGPGTMYAMETQYF	TGTGCCAGCAGTCCCCTAGGGCCGGGGACTATGTATGCGATGGAGACCCAGTACTTC
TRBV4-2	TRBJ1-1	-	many	CASSQGWDSAEAFF	TGTGCCAGCAGCCAAGGGTGGGATAGTGCAGAAGCTTTCTTT
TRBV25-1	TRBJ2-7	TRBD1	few	CASSDPGQGVNEQYF	TGTGCCAGCAGTGACCCTGGACAGGGGGTTAACGAGCAGTACTTC